This T cell receptor (beta chain) emerged from a study of control samples from healthy donors and cancer patients. TCRdb's copy holds only in-frame clones and misses some; the assay was immunoSEQ multiplex PCR. Found here are under 100,000 clones, roughly 91% of them singletons; the top ten hold roughly 9.7%. The CDR3 loop spans 13 amino acids. Germline assignment: CDR1 MNHEY and CDR2 SVGAGI. Trimming removed 2 bases from V and 4 bases from J, with 5 bases in between. The sequence was collected from a woman in her 50s with colorectal cancer. V gene TRBV6-5 combines with J gene TRBJ2-2; TRBD2 is a possible D gene (5 bases). The sample consisted of PBMCs. The CDR3 DNA reads as TGTGCCAGCAGTTACGAGGGCACCGGGGAGCTGTTTTTT. Amino acid sequence: CASSYEGTGELFF.